The 26 T cell receptor beta chains listed next were all sequenced from one sample in a study of blood T cell repertoires in COVID-19. Method: immunoSEQ multiplex PCR; TCRdb's copy keeps in-frame clones and lacks some. Altogether about 150,000 clones are present, 75% to 95% being singletons, with the ten largest covering 0.5% to 0.6%. Source material: peripheral blood. These receptor sequences come from a man aged 50 to 59 with acute or convalescent COVID-19.

The rearrangement links TRBV11-1 to TRBJ1-1; tentative D call: TRBD1 (6 bases). Trimming took off 0 bases at V and 4 bases at J, with 18 bases between the two ends. The length of the CDR3 is 17 residues. Germline V lookup: CDR1 SGHAT, CDR2 FQDESV (reference sequence). DNA for the CDR3: TGTGCCAGCAGCTTAGCAGGTCAGGGGACAATTGCCACTGAAGCTTTCTTT. Encoded protein: CASSLAGQGTIATEAFF.

The rearrangement links TRBV27 to TRBJ2-4; the D is unclear. V was clipped by 5 bases and J by 0 bases, with 11 bases between them. This CDR3 comprises 15 residues. Germline V CDR1 and CDR2: MNHEY, SMNVEV (reference sequence). In DNA, the CDR3 is TGTGCCAGCAGTCTACAGATTTCAGCCAAAAACATTCAGTACTTC. This gives the protein CASSLQISAKNIQYF.

This CDR3 reads CASSLTGWGVNTEAFF. The CDR3, as DNA: TGTGCCAGCAGCCTTACGGGTTGGGGGGTGAACACTGAAGCTTTCTTT. J is TRBJ1-1 and V is TRBV11-3; D possibly corresponds to TRBD1 (5 bases). V was trimmed by 5 bases and J by 0 bases, leaving 16 bases between them. In germline, CDR1 is SGHNT, CDR2 YENEEA. This CDR3 comprises 16 residues.

Only one count was recorded for this clone. The chain carries TRBV2 and TRBJ1-1; the D gene is possibly TRBD1 (6 bases). The ends were cut back, 8 bases at V and 4 bases at J, with 14 bases in the middle. This CDR3 has 13 residues. The germline V gene has CDR1 SNHLY and CDR2 FYNNEI. CDR3 region: CASHRETGTEAFF. CDR3 nucleotide sequence: TGTGCCAGCCACAGGGAGACGGGCACTGAAGCTTTCTTT.

This chain connects TRBV21-1 to TRBJ1-6. TRBV21-1 has pseudogene status. The CDR3 is 13 residues long. CDR3 nucleotides: TGTGCCTCCCGGGGGGGCGGGCCATCACCCCTCCACTTT. This codes for CASRGGGPSPLHF.

The chain carries TRBV5-1 and TRBJ1-2; tentative D call: TRBD1 (5 bases). This CDR3 has 15 amino acids. Trimming took off 4 bases at V and 7 bases at J, with 20 bases between the two ends. Germline lookup yields CDR1 SGHRS and CDR2 YFSETQ. CDR3 region: CASSNIISGSSGYTF. In DNA form, the CDR3 reads TGCGCCAGCAGCAACATCATATCAGGGTCTAGTGGCTACACCTTC.

V gene TRBV7-4 combines with J gene TRBJ1-3, with TRBD1 as a possible D gene (6 bases). The CDR3 is made up of 17 amino acids. Trimming stripped 1 base from V and 0 bases from J, with 13 bases between. The germline gives CDR1 SGHVT, CDR2 SQSDAQ. CDR3 loop: CASSLVATGTSGNTIYF. DNA for the CDR3: TGTGCCAGCAGCTTAGTGGCTACAGGGACCTCTGGAAACACCATATATTTT. Full variable domain (missing parts from reference TRBV7-4 and TRBJ1-3): GAGVSQSPRYKVAKRGRDVALRCDSISGHVTLYWYRQTLGQGSEVLTYSQSDAQRDKSGRPSGRFSAERPERSVSTLKIQRTEQGDSAVYLCASSLVATGTSGNTIYFGEGSWLTVV.

The rearrangement links TRBV5-8 to TRBJ2-1, with TRBD1 matching 8 bases. The CDR3 extends over 13 amino acids. Germline V gene lookup returns CDR1 SGHTS and CDR2 YDEGEE. The CDR3 nucleotides are TGTGCTACCCAGGGGGCGGACTACAATGAGCAGTTCTTC. Its protein product is CATQGADYNEQFF.

The CDR3 sequence is CASSEAGTAPYEQYV. CDR3 nucleotide sequence: TGTGCCAGCAGCGAAGCCGGGACAGCGCCCTACGAGCAGTACGTC. The gene calls are TRBV6-1 and TRBJ2-7; 7 nucleotides line up with TRBD1. The CDR3 is 15 residues long. In germline, CDR1 is MNHNS, CDR2 SASEGT.

This clone was observed a single time. The V and J genes are TRBV3-1 (or the pseudogene TRBV3-2) and TRBJ1-6; no clear D. The CDR3 is made up of 16 amino acids. Trimming removed 1 base at V and 0 bases at J, with 7 bases between. Germline CDR1 and CDR2: LGHDT and YNNKEL (reference sequence). The DNA of the CDR3 is TGTGCCAGCAGCCAAGTGGGGAGCTCCTATAATTCACCCCTCCACTTT. Amino acid sequence: CASSQVGSSYNSPLHF.

This chain joins TRBV18 and TRBJ1-1; TRBD1 matches 10 bases. CDR3 size: 14 residues. V lost 3 bases and J lost 11; bases outside the gene matches: 9. Germline V gives CDR1 KGHSH, CDR2 LQKENI. This CDR3 reads CASSPSGQGTVAFF. CDR3 coding DNA: TGTGCCAGCTCACCCTCGGGACAGGGGACTGTGGCTTTCTTT.

The rearrangement joins TRBV29-1 to TRBJ1-2; 8 nucleotides line up with TRBD1. V shed 6 bases and J 6 bases; nucleotides not matched to a gene: 15. CDR3 length: 15 residues. Per germline, CDR1 SQVTM and CDR2 ANQGSEA. CDR3 nucleotides: TGCAGCGTACTAGGACAGGGAACACCCTCGGATGGCTACACCTTC. The encoded protein is CSVLGQGTPSDGYTF.

J is TRBJ1-2 and V is TRBV28; D unclear. The CDR3 sequence is 12 residues long. Deletions cut 5 bases from V and 9 bases from J, with 13 bases between. Germline loops: CDR1 MDHEN, CDR2 SYDVKM. Written as DNA, the CDR3 is TGTGCCAGCAGTCTAAGGGAGCAGCGCTACACCTTC. Amino acid sequence: CASSLREQRYTF.

The gene calls are TRBV6-5 and TRBJ1-5; 8 positions agree with TRBD1. The CDR3 sequence is 15 residues long. Germline loops: CDR1 MNHEY, CDR2 SVGAGI. The V segment lost 6 bases and the J segment 1 base; nucleotides outside the gene matches: 5. CDR3 protein: CASRQGGMSNQPQHF. Here the CDR3 DNA reads TGTGCCAGCAGACAGGGGGGAATGAGCAATCAGCCCCAGCATTTT.

The chain carries TRBV2 and TRBJ1-6, with D maybe TRBD1 (6 bases). Germline CDR1 and CDR2: SNHLY and FYNNEI. CDR3 size: 13 residues. The V end was cut by 6 bases, the J end by 4 bases, with 7 bases between. The CDR3 sequence: CASRGQYNSPLHF. As DNA, the CDR3 is TGTGCCAGCAGAGGACAGTATAATTCACCCCTCCACTTT.

J is TRBJ2-3 and V is TRBV19; D unresolved. CDR3 length: 19 residues. In germline, CDR1 is LNHDA, CDR2 SQIVND (reference sequence). Trimming shortened V by 7 bases and J by 3 bases, and 29 bases separated the two germline ends. CDR3 amino acids: CASTPQDLRIESWTDTQYF. The CDR3 DNA is TGTGCCAGTACCCCGCAAGATTTGCGGATAGAGTCTTGGACAGATACGCAGTATTTT.

V and J are TRBV28 and TRBJ2-1; TRBD1 aligns across 9 bases. The length of the CDR3 is 14 residues. Germline V gene lookup returns CDR1 MDHEN and CDR2 SYDVKM. Unmatched junction bases numbered 5, after V lost 6 bases and J lost 5 bases. DNA for the CDR3: TGTGCCAGCAGACGGACAGGGGCCAACAATGAGCAGTTCTTC. Protein: CASRRTGANNEQFF.

The chain recombines TRBV7-2 with TRBJ2-3, with 8 positions matching TRBD2. CDR1 and CDR2 (germline): SGHTA, FQGNSA. The trim removed 2 bases at V and 8 bases at J, leaving 18 bases unmatched. This CDR3 is 18 amino acids long. CDR3 sequence reads: CASSLSGWRGVSVGTQYF. CDR3 in DNA: TGTGCCAGCAGCTTATCTGGGTGGCGGGGGGTTTCCGTCGGTACGCAGTATTTT.

V usage is TRBV7-9 and J usage is TRBJ2-3; D remains ambiguous. CDR1 and CDR2 (germline): SEHNR, FQNEAQ (reference sequence). The CDR3 covers 15 residues. V dropped 3 bases and J dropped 2 bases, with 12 bases sitting between them. CDR3: CASSLIGRFTDTQYF. DNA for the CDR3: TGTGCCAGCAGCTTGATTGGCAGATTCACAGATACGCAGTATTTT.

J is TRBJ1-5 and V is TRBV6-6; 9 nucleotides match TRBD1. Trimming took 4 bases from V and 6 from J; bases not matched to a gene: 7. Germline values: CDR1 MNHNY, CDR2 SVGAGI (reference sequence). The CDR3 consists of 15 residues. The CDR3 DNA follows: TGTGCCAGCAGTTTGGACAGGGGTTGGGTTCAGCCCCAGCATTTT. Translation gives CASSLDRGWVQPQHF.

This chain links TRBV18 with TRBJ1-1, with D possibly being TRBD1 (6 bases). V was clipped by 6 bases and J by 11 bases, with 19 bases between them. The CDR3 loop spans 13 amino acids. Germline CDR1 and CDR2: KGHSH and LQKENI. The CDR3: CASSLGGGGFAFF. CDR3 DNA sequence: TGTGCCAGCTCCCTTGGGGGGGGCGGATTCGCTTTCTTT. Full variable domain (outside the CDR3, taken from reference TRBV18 and TRBJ1-1): NAGVMQNPRHLVRRRGQEARLRCSPMKGHSHVYWYRQLPEEGLKFMVYLQKENIIDESGMPKERFSAEFPKEGPSILRIQQVVRGDSAAYFCASSLGGGGFAFFGQGTRLTVV.

CDR3 bases: TGCGCCAGCAGCCAAGAAGGGGAGGGGTTCATGAACACCGGGGAGCTGTTTTTT. It codes for CASSQEGEGFMNTGELFF. The rearrangement links TRBV4-1 to TRBJ2-2; 7 nucleotides match TRBD2. This CDR3 region has 18 residues. The V gene end was trimmed by 0 bases and the J gene end by 1 base; junction bases not matched to a gene: 8. Looked up from germline, CDR1 is MGHRA and CDR2 is YSYEKL.

The rearrangement uses TRBV7-3 and TRBJ2-1; 8 bases agree with TRBD2. J lost 2 bases, V lost 4 bases, and 4 bases had no gene match. Germline assignment: CDR1 SGHTA and CDR2 FQGTGA. This CDR3 is built from 15 residues. This CDR3 is CASSSLAGPYNEQFF. The CDR3 region has the DNA TGTGCCAGCAGCTCGCTAGCGGGCCCCTACAATGAGCAGTTCTTC.

The chain recombines TRBV5-4 with TRBJ1-4; unclear D gene. Trimming shortened V by 4 bases and J by 0 bases, and 7 bases separated the two germline ends. The CDR3 covers 14 residues. The germline V gene has CDR1 SGHNT and CDR2 YYREEE (reference sequence). The CDR3 sequence is CASSIGTTNEKLFF. Here the CDR3 DNA reads TGTGCCAGCAGCATCGGGACAACTAATGAAAAACTGTTTTTT.

Only one count was recorded for this clone. In DNA, the CDR3 is TGTGCCAGCAGTTTCCGAGAGGGGGGACTAGCAGATACGCAGTATTTT. It is translated as CASSFREGGLADTQYF. The gene calls are TRBV7-9 and TRBJ2-3; 8 nucleotides line up with TRBD2. Germline CDR1 is SEHNR and CDR2 is FQNEAQ (reference sequence). With 6 bases clipped from V and 4 bases from J, the junction kept 12 bases outside the gene matches. CDR3 length: 16 residues.

Of note for this clone: One end of the junction fails to match germline, which may point to a read error. The V gene is TRBV7-9, the J gene TRBJ2-7; no firm D call. The CDR3 runs 11 residues. Germline V gene lookup returns CDR1 SEHNR and CDR2 FQNEAQ (reference sequence). CDR3 nucleotides: TGTGCCAGCAGCCTCACTACGCTTCTGCGCTTC. Amino acids: CASSLTTLLRF.